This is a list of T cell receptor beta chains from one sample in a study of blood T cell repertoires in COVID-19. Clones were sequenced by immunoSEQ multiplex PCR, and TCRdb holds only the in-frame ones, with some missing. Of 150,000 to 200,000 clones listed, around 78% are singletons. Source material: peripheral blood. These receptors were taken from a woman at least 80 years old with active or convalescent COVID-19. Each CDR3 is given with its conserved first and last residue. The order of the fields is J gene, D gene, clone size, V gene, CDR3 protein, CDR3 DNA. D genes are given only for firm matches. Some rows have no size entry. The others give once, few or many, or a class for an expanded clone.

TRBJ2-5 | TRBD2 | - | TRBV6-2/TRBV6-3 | CASSYGASGVETQYF | TGTGCCAGCAGTTACGGGGCTAGCGGGGTGGAGACCCAGTACTTC
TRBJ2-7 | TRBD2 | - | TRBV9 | CASSVSGGAHEQYF | TGTGCCAGCAGCGTAAGCGGGGGGGCCCACGAGCAGTACTTC
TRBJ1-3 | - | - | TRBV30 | CAWSRRGDGNTIYF | TGTGCCTGGAGTCGAAGGGGCGATGGAAACACCATATATTTT
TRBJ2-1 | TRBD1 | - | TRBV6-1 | CASSEGGGQGRNEQFF | TGTGCCAGCAGTGAGGGCGGGGGACAGGGGAGGAATGAGCAGTTCTTC
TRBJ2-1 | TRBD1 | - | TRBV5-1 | CASSLVGTEYNEQFF | TGCGCCAGCAGCTTGGTTGGGACAGAGTACAATGAGCAGTTCTTC
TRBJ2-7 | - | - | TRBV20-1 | CSASTRGGSYEQYF | TGCAGTGCTAGTACTAGGGGGGGATCCTACGAGCAGTACTTC
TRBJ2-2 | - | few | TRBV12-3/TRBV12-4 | CASSYLSGELFF | TGTGCCAGCAGTTATCTTTCCGGGGAGCTGTTTTTT
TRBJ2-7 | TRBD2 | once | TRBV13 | CASSPGGGALYEQYF | TGTGCCAGCAGCCCTGGCGGGGGGGCTTTGTACGAGCAGTACTTC
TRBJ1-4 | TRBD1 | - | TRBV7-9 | CASSPGQGAREKLFF | TGTGCCAGCAGCCCGGGACAGGGGGCGAGGGAAAAACTGTTTTTT
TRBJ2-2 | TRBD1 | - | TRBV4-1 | CASSQGQGNGELFF | TGCGCCAGCAGCCAAGGACAGGGAAACGGGGAGCTGTTTTTT
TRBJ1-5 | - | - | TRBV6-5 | CASSYDRVQPQHF | TGTGCCAGCAGTTACGATCGGGTGCAGCCCCAGCATTTT
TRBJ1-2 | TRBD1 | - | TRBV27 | CASSLNIAGTEGYTF | TGTGCCAGCAGTTTAAATATTGCTGGGACAGAGGGCTACACCTTC
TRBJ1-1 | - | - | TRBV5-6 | CASSFGRRAEAFF | TGTGCCAGCAGCTTTGGAAGGAGGGCTGAAGCTTTCTTT
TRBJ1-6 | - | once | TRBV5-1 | CASSVDSTNSPLHF | TGCGCCAGCAGCGTGGACAGTACCAATTCACCCCTCCACTTT
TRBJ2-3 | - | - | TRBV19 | CASSSRRTDTQYF | TGTGCCAGTAGTTCTCGGAGGACAGATACGCAGTATTTT